Listed below are T cell receptor beta chains from one sample, sequenced in a study of response to subunit inactivated influenza vaccine. TCRdb independently ran MiXCR on the RT-PCR reads; one entry per CDR3 protein. Of 300,000 to 350,000 distinct CDR3 sequences listed, 20% to 25% were seen once; the top ten hold around 9.6%. The sample here was PBMCs from blood, taken less than 22 months after vaccination. Source of these receptors: a man between 50 and 75 years old who received an inactivated influenza vaccine. Both conserved end residues are part of each CDR3. Fields, in order: clone size, V gene, J gene, D gene, CDR3 DNA, CDR3 protein. A D gene is named only where the DNA matches it firmly. Not every row has a clone size; where given, it reads once, few, many or a size class.

abundance: NA; v_gene: TRBV7-8; j_gene: TRBJ2-2; d_gene: NA; CDR3nt: TGTGCCGCCCAAACAGGGCCTGGCACCGGGGAGCTGTTTTTT; CDR3aa: CAAQTGPGTGELFF
abundance: many; v_gene: TRBV20-1; j_gene: TRBJ1-2; d_gene: TRBD1; CDR3nt: TGCAGTGCTAGTTCGGACAGGGCTAACTATGGCTACACCTTC; CDR3aa: CSASSDRANYGYTF
abundance: few; v_gene: TRBV19; j_gene: TRBJ1-2; d_gene: NA; CDR3nt: TGTGCCAGTAGTATATCCCCATACTATGGCTACACCTTC; CDR3aa: CASSISPYYGYTF
abundance: NA; v_gene: TRBV18; j_gene: TRBJ1-2; d_gene: NA; CDR3nt: TGTGCCAGCTCGTCCGGGGCCAACTATGGCTACACCTTC; CDR3aa: CASSSGANYGYTF
abundance: NA; v_gene: TRBV14; j_gene: TRBJ1-6; d_gene: NA; CDR3nt: TGTGCCAGCAGCCGCAATGCCGAGGAACAGGGTGTTACCTATAATTCACCCCTCCACTTT; CDR3aa: CASSRNAEEQGVTYNSPLHF
abundance: few; v_gene: TRBV7-8; j_gene: TRBJ1-1; d_gene: NA; CDR3nt: TGTGCCAGCAGCTTCCAACAGTACACTGAAGCTTTCTTT; CDR3aa: CASSFQQYTEAFF
abundance: few; v_gene: TRBV12-3/TRBV12-4; j_gene: TRBJ1-1; d_gene: NA; CDR3nt: TGTGCCAGCAGTTTGTCGGGTGGGCTGCGGACTGAAGCTTTCTTT; CDR3aa: CASSLSGGLRTEAFF
abundance: many; v_gene: TRBV7-8; j_gene: TRBJ2-7; d_gene: NA; CDR3nt: TGTGCCAGCAGCTTCGGCGAGTCCTACGAGCAGTACTTC; CDR3aa: CASSFGESYEQYF
abundance: few; v_gene: TRBV10-3; j_gene: TRBJ1-1; d_gene: NA; CDR3nt: TGTGCCATCAAGGGGGAAGGGGGGTTTTGGGAAAGGGATTCTGAAGCTTTCTTT; CDR3aa: CAIKGEGGFWERDSEAFF
abundance: many; v_gene: TRBV5-6; j_gene: TRBJ1-2; d_gene: NA; CDR3nt: TGTGCCAGCAGCTTGACCCGATATGGCTACACCTTC; CDR3aa: CASSLTRYGYTF
abundance: NA; v_gene: TRBV5-5; j_gene: TRBJ2-3; d_gene: TRBD1; CDR3nt: TGTGCCAGCAGCTTCGGGACAGGGAACTCAGATACGCAGTATTTT; CDR3aa: CASSFGTGNSDTQYF
abundance: few; v_gene: TRBV6-1; j_gene: TRBJ1-5; d_gene: NA; CDR3nt: TGTGCCACCCACGCAGGTTATAGCAATCAGCCCCAGCATTTT; CDR3aa: CATHAGYSNQPQHF
abundance: few; v_gene: TRBV20-1; j_gene: TRBJ2-2; d_gene: NA; CDR3nt: TGCAGTGTGAAGCACCAGGGGATAGACACCGGGGAGCTGTTTTTT; CDR3aa: CSVKHQGIDTGELFF
abundance: NA; v_gene: TRBV6-4; j_gene: TRBJ2-1; d_gene: NA; CDR3nt: TGTGCCAGCAGTGAGTCTAGCGCCTACAATGAGCAGTTCTTC; CDR3aa: CASSESSAYNEQFF
abundance: few; v_gene: TRBV19; j_gene: TRBJ2-7; d_gene: NA; CDR3nt: TGTGCCAGTAGTATACTCCACAGTCAGAGATACGAGCAGTACTTC; CDR3aa: CASSILHSQRYEQYF
abundance: few; v_gene: TRBV11-2; j_gene: TRBJ1-2; d_gene: TRBD1; CDR3nt: TGTGCCAGCAGCATCGAAGGACAGGTCTCGACCTATGGCTACACCTTC; CDR3aa: CASSIEGQVSTYGYTF
abundance: NA; v_gene: TRBV12-3/TRBV12-4; j_gene: TRBJ1-4; d_gene: NA; CDR3nt: TGTGCCAGCACCGGGGGGGACTTGCATGAAAAACTGTTTTTT; CDR3aa: CASTGGDLHEKLFF
abundance: few; v_gene: TRBV29-1; j_gene: TRBJ2-3; d_gene: TRBD2; CDR3nt: TGCAGCGTTGAAGGACTAGCGGGAGGTTGGGATACGCAGTATTTT; CDR3aa: CSVEGLAGGWDTQYF
abundance: NA; v_gene: TRBV11-3; j_gene: TRBJ1-1; d_gene: TRBD1; CDR3nt: TGTGCCAGCAGCTCCTACTTGACAGGGTGGGGGGGTTACACTGAAGCTTTCTTT; CDR3aa: CASSSYLTGWGGYTEAFF
abundance: few; v_gene: TRBV20-1; j_gene: TRBJ2-3; d_gene: TRBD2; CDR3nt: TGCAGTTCCCTTAGCGGGGGGGCGCGCACAGATACGCAGTATTTT; CDR3aa: CSSLSGGARTDTQYF
abundance: NA; v_gene: TRBV7-2; j_gene: TRBJ2-5; d_gene: NA; CDR3nt: TGTGCCAGCAGCTCCCAGGGCAGGGAGACCCAGTACTTC; CDR3aa: CASSSQGRETQYF
abundance: few; v_gene: TRBV9; j_gene: TRBJ2-1; d_gene: TRBD2; CDR3nt: TGTGCCAGCAGCGTAGTTGGCGGGAGCGACAGCTCCTACAATGAGCAGTTCTTC; CDR3aa: CASSVVGGSDSSYNEQFF
abundance: NA; v_gene: TRBV7-9; j_gene: TRBJ2-3; d_gene: TRBD2; CDR3nt: TGTGCCATGCGGAGTAGCGGGAGCACAGATACGCAGTATTTT; CDR3aa: CAMRSSGSTDTQYF
abundance: few; v_gene: TRBV27; j_gene: TRBJ1-4; d_gene: NA; CDR3nt: TGTGCCAGCAGTTTTAGCAGAGGGAGTGAAAAACTGTTTTTT; CDR3aa: CASSFSRGSEKLFF
abundance: many; v_gene: TRBV29-1; j_gene: TRBJ1-1; d_gene: NA; CDR3nt: TGCAGCACCCAAACCGACCCGAACACTGAAGCTTTCTTT; CDR3aa: CSTQTDPNTEAFF
abundance: few; v_gene: TRBV2; j_gene: TRBJ1-1; d_gene: TRBD1; CDR3nt: TGTGCCAGCAGGAGCGCAGGGGGCACTGAAGCTTTCTTT; CDR3aa: CASRSAGGTEAFF
abundance: NA; v_gene: TRBV7-8; j_gene: TRBJ2-3; d_gene: TRBD2; CDR3nt: TGTGCCAGCAGCTTATTCGAGAGACTAGCGGGGATTTCCACAGATACGCAGTATTTT; CDR3aa: CASSLFERLAGISTDTQYF
abundance: NA; v_gene: TRBV5-1; j_gene: TRBJ1-5; d_gene: NA; CDR3nt: TGCGCCAGCAGCTCGGACGGGGCGGGTAATCAGCCCCAGCATTTT; CDR3aa: CASSSDGAGNQPQHF
abundance: NA; v_gene: TRBV6-2/TRBV6-3; j_gene: TRBJ1-6; d_gene: NA; CDR3nt: TGTGCCAGCAGTTACTTCGCCGGGAATTCACCCCTCCACTTT; CDR3aa: CASSYFAGNSPLHF
abundance: NA; v_gene: TRBV19; j_gene: TRBJ1-2; d_gene: NA; CDR3nt: TGTGCCAGTAGCGAGCTGGGACACTCTAACTATGGCTACACCTTC; CDR3aa: CASSELGHSNYGYTF
abundance: many; v_gene: TRBV11-3; j_gene: TRBJ1-1; d_gene: TRBD1; CDR3nt: TGTGCCAGCAGCTCTGGGACAGGGGATGGGAACACTGAAGCTTTCTTT; CDR3aa: CASSSGTGDGNTEAFF
abundance: NA; v_gene: TRBV7-3; j_gene: TRBJ2-3; d_gene: NA; CDR3nt: TGTGCCAGCAGCTTAATATACGGGGCAGGACCCACAGATACGCAGTATTTT; CDR3aa: CASSLIYGAGPTDTQYF
abundance: few; v_gene: TRBV15; j_gene: TRBJ2-1; d_gene: TRBD2; CDR3nt: TGTGCCACCAGCAGAGTTAGCGGGAGTTTCGTTGAGCAGTTCTTC; CDR3aa: CATSRVSGSFVEQFF
abundance: NA; v_gene: TRBV4-2; j_gene: TRBJ1-5; d_gene: NA; CDR3nt: TGTGCCAGCAGCCAAGATTATGATCGGCGGCCCCAGCATTTT; CDR3aa: CASSQDYDRRPQHF
abundance: few; v_gene: TRBV12-3/TRBV12-4; j_gene: TRBJ1-2; d_gene: NA; CDR3nt: TGTGCCAGCGGAACTCTCAGGGAAGGCTATGGCTACACCTTC; CDR3aa: CASGTLREGYGYTF
abundance: few; v_gene: TRBV4-2; j_gene: TRBJ1-1; d_gene: TRBD1; CDR3nt: TGTGCCAGCAGCCACCGAGGGGCCGGGACAGAGAGCACTGAAGCTTTCTTT; CDR3aa: CASSHRGAGTESTEAFF
abundance: NA; v_gene: TRBV14; j_gene: TRBJ2-2; d_gene: NA; CDR3nt: TGTGCCAGCAGCCAAGATCTGGGACGAGTCGGGGACACCGGGGAGCTGTTTTTT; CDR3aa: CASSQDLGRVGDTGELFF
abundance: many; v_gene: TRBV4-1; j_gene: TRBJ1-5; d_gene: NA; CDR3nt: TGCGCCAGCAGCCAAAATGAGTACTACAATCAGCCCCAGCATTTT; CDR3aa: CASSQNEYYNQPQHF
abundance: NA; v_gene: TRBV7-9; j_gene: TRBJ2-5; d_gene: NA; CDR3nt: TGTGCCAGCAGCTTATCGGGGCCATGGGAGACCCAGTACTTC; CDR3aa: CASSLSGPWETQYF
abundance: NA; v_gene: TRBV2; j_gene: TRBJ2-1; d_gene: NA; CDR3nt: TGTGCCAGCAGTGACTCGTTGAGGTCGGAGCAGTTCTTC; CDR3aa: CASSDSLRSEQFF
abundance: NA; v_gene: TRBV6-2/TRBV6-3; j_gene: TRBJ1-2; d_gene: TRBD1; CDR3nt: TGTGCCAGCGACAGGGGGATAGCTAACTATGGCTACACCTTC; CDR3aa: CASDRGIANYGYTF
abundance: few; v_gene: TRBV29-1; j_gene: TRBJ2-1; d_gene: TRBD1; CDR3nt: TGCAGCGTTCTGGACAGGAGGAAGAATGAGCAGTTCTTC; CDR3aa: CSVLDRRKNEQFF
abundance: few; v_gene: TRBV6-5; j_gene: TRBJ1-2; d_gene: NA; CDR3nt: TGTGCCAGCAGTTACGAGGGGGGCACCTATGGCTACACCTTC; CDR3aa: CASSYEGGTYGYTF
abundance: few; v_gene: TRBV12-3/TRBV12-4; j_gene: TRBJ2-4; d_gene: NA; CDR3nt: TGTGCCAGCAGTTTAGGCAGAAAAAACATTCAGTACTTC; CDR3aa: CASSLGRKNIQYF
abundance: few; v_gene: TRBV5-5; j_gene: TRBJ2-5; d_gene: NA; CDR3nt: TGTGCCAGCAGCTTGGCCGAATTAACCGAGACCCAGTACTTC; CDR3aa: CASSLAELTETQYF
abundance: NA; v_gene: TRBV7-3; j_gene: TRBJ1-2; d_gene: NA; CDR3nt: TGTGCCAGCAGCTTAACGGCAGGGGACGACTATGGCTACACCTTC; CDR3aa: CASSLTAGDDYGYTF
abundance: NA; v_gene: TRBV3-1; j_gene: TRBJ1-5; d_gene: TRBD1; CDR3nt: TGTGCCAGCAGCCAAATGACAGGGGGAGGTCAGCCCCAGCATTTT; CDR3aa: CASSQMTGGGQPQHF
abundance: few; v_gene: TRBV2; j_gene: TRBJ1-1; d_gene: NA; CDR3nt: TGTGCCAGCAGGCTACAGGTTAACACTGAAGCTTTCTTT; CDR3aa: CASRLQVNTEAFF
abundance: NA; v_gene: TRBV6-2/TRBV6-3; j_gene: TRBJ2-7; d_gene: NA; CDR3nt: TGTGCCAGCAATCCTAGGGACTCGAGCTCCTACGAGCAGTACTTC; CDR3aa: CASNPRDSSSYEQYF
abundance: many; v_gene: TRBV12-3/TRBV12-4; j_gene: TRBJ1-5; d_gene: NA; CDR3nt: TGTGCCAGCAGTTTATATGGGGAAAATCAGCCCCAGCATTTT; CDR3aa: CASSLYGENQPQHF
abundance: NA; v_gene: TRBV3-1; j_gene: TRBJ2-3; d_gene: TRBD2; CDR3nt: TGTGCCAGCAGCCAAGAGGGGGCGGGGACTAGCGGCGATACGCAGTATTTT; CDR3aa: CASSQEGAGTSGDTQYF
abundance: NA; v_gene: TRBV9; j_gene: TRBJ2-1; d_gene: TRBD2; CDR3nt: TGTGCCAGCAGCGTAGGCGGACTAGCGGGAGGACACAATGAGCAGTTCTTC; CDR3aa: CASSVGGLAGGHNEQFF
abundance: NA; v_gene: TRBV9; j_gene: TRBJ2-7; d_gene: TRBD2; CDR3nt: TGTGCCAGCAGCGCGGGAGGGGGTATGTCGTACGAGCAGTACTTC; CDR3aa: CASSAGGGMSYEQYF
abundance: NA; v_gene: TRBV7-8; j_gene: TRBJ2-2; d_gene: NA; CDR3nt: TGTGCCAGCAGCTTAGAACGTCTAAGGGGGGAGCTGTTTTTT; CDR3aa: CASSLERLRGELFF
abundance: NA; v_gene: TRBV19; j_gene: TRBJ1-1; d_gene: NA; CDR3nt: TGTGCCAGTAGTAATCGGGTAGTGGCTTTCTTT; CDR3aa: CASSNRVVAFF